The rows below give T cell receptor beta chains drawn from one sample of a study of cytomegalovirus exposure and HLA in healthy donors. The protocol was immunoSEQ multiplex PCR, while the TCRdb copy is restricted to in-frame clones and leaves out a portion. The sample yields about 190,000 clones, roughly 81% seen once. The specimen was PBMCs. Receptors were obtained from a woman in her twenties or thirties in good health and CMV-seropositive. Both conserved end residues are part of each CDR3. Each record gives: V gene, D gene, J gene, clone size, CDR3 DNA, CDR3 protein. A D gene is named only where the DNA matches it firmly. A row's size may be missing; if present it is once, few, many or a size class.

V gene: TRBV7-9
D gene: NA
J gene: TRBJ1-1
clone size: once
CDR3 DNA: TGTGCCAGCAGCTTACGGGGATCGGAAACTGAAGCTTTCTTT
CDR3 protein: CASSLRGSETEAFF

V gene: TRBV6-1
D gene: TRBD2
J gene: TRBJ2-2
clone size: NA
CDR3 DNA: TGCGGGACTAGCGGGAGGGCCACGAACACCGGGGAGCTGTTTTTT
CDR3 protein: CGTSGRATNTGELFF

V gene: TRBV7-7
D gene: TRBD2
J gene: TRBJ2-2
clone size: NA
CDR3 DNA: TGTGCCAGCAGCCTTGGGACTAGCGGGACCGGGGAGCTGTTTTTT
CDR3 protein: CASSLGTSGTGELFF

V gene: TRBV28
D gene: TRBD2
J gene: TRBJ2-1
clone size: NA
CDR3 DNA: TGTGCCAGCAGTAGTAGCGGGAGGGCCAATGAGCAGTTCTTC
CDR3 protein: CASSSSGRANEQFF

V gene: TRBV6-1
D gene: TRBD2
J gene: TRBJ2-7
clone size: NA
CDR3 DNA: TGTGCCAGCATGGCTAGCGGGAGGTACGAGCAGTACTTC
CDR3 protein: CASMASGRYEQYF

V gene: TRBV15
D gene: TRBD1
J gene: TRBJ1-1
clone size: few
CDR3 DNA: TGTGCCACCAGTTCAGGGGGCAGGGTGAACACTGAAGCTTTCTTT
CDR3 protein: CATSSGGRVNTEAFF

V gene: TRBV4-1
D gene: NA
J gene: TRBJ2-7
clone size: NA
CDR3 DNA: TGCGCCAGCAGCCCCGCCCTAACCTACGAGCAGTACTTC
CDR3 protein: CASSPALTYEQYF

V gene: TRBV6-1
D gene: NA
J gene: TRBJ2-5
clone size: NA
CDR3 DNA: TGTGCCATCATAAGGGGGTCAGGGAAGACCCAGTACTTC
CDR3 protein: CAIIRGSGKTQYF

V gene: TRBV5-4
D gene: TRBD1
J gene: TRBJ2-1
clone size: once
CDR3 DNA: TGTGCCAGCACCCAGGGGGCTAGCCATGAGCAGTTCTTC
CDR3 protein: CASTQGASHEQFF

V gene: TRBV2
D gene: TRBD1
J gene: TRBJ2-4
clone size: NA
CDR3 DNA: TGTGCCAGCAGGACAGGGGAAACCAAAAACATTCAGTACTTC
CDR3 protein: CASRTGETKNIQYF

V gene: TRBV10-3
D gene: NA
J gene: TRBJ1-4
clone size: NA
CDR3 DNA: TGTGCCATCAGTGACCCGGGGGATGAAAAACTGTTTTTT
CDR3 protein: CAISDPGDEKLFF

V gene: TRBV15
D gene: NA
J gene: TRBJ2-7
clone size: NA
CDR3 DNA: TGTGCCACCAGCGGAAGCAGGACATCTACTACCTACGAGCAGTACTTC
CDR3 protein: CATSGSRTSTTYEQYF

V gene: TRBV11-2
D gene: NA
J gene: TRBJ2-7
clone size: NA
CDR3 DNA: TGTGCCAGCAGCGCCACAATGGGCAGGTACGAGCAGTACTTC
CDR3 protein: CASSATMGRYEQYF

V gene: TRBV10-3
D gene: NA
J gene: TRBJ1-6
clone size: NA
CDR3 DNA: TGTGCCATCAGGGACAGCTCCTATAATTCACCCCTCCACTTT
CDR3 protein: CAIRDSSYNSPLHF

V gene: TRBV6-1
D gene: NA
J gene: TRBJ1-1
clone size: NA
CDR3 DNA: TGTGCCAGCAGACCGTCCGGGGGTAGGTCTGAAGCTTTCTTT
CDR3 protein: CASRPSGGRSEAFF

V gene: TRBV5-4
D gene: TRBD2
J gene: TRBJ2-5
clone size: few
CDR3 DNA: TGTGCCAGCAGCTCCGGGAACTTAGCGGGACAAGAGACCCAGTACTTC
CDR3 protein: CASSSGNLAGQETQYF

V gene: TRBV2
D gene: NA
J gene: TRBJ2-7
clone size: few
CDR3 DNA: TGTGCCAGCAAGCTAGCGAGTGCCTACGAGCAGTACTTC
CDR3 protein: CASKLASAYEQYF

V gene: TRBV27
D gene: TRBD2
J gene: TRBJ2-7
clone size: NA
CDR3 DNA: TGTGCCAGCTCTTTATCACGGGGGGGTACCTACGAGCAGTACTTC
CDR3 protein: CASSLSRGGTYEQYF

V gene: TRBV5-4
D gene: NA
J gene: TRBJ1-1
clone size: NA
CDR3 DNA: TGTGCCAGCAGCTTGGGGGGGCCTGGAACTGAAGCTTTCTTT
CDR3 protein: CASSLGGPGTEAFF

V gene: TRBV19
D gene: TRBD2
J gene: TRBJ2-7
clone size: NA
CDR3 DNA: TGTGCCAGTAGTAATCGGGGGGTTTCCTACGAGCAGTACTTC
CDR3 protein: CASSNRGVSYEQYF

V gene: TRBV28
D gene: NA
J gene: TRBJ1-6
clone size: NA
CDR3 DNA: TGTGCCAGCAGTTTGGCACAGAGCTCCTATAATTCACCCCTCCACTTT
CDR3 protein: CASSLAQSSYNSPLHF

V gene: TRBV29-1
D gene: NA
J gene: TRBJ2-7
clone size: few
CDR3 DNA: TGCAGCGTTGAAGAAGGCGAGGGGGCCTACGAGCAGTACTTC
CDR3 protein: CSVEEGEGAYEQYF

V gene: TRBV14
D gene: TRBD1
J gene: TRBJ2-7
clone size: NA
CDR3 DNA: TGTGCCAGCGGACAGGGTTGGGACTACGAGCAGTACTTC
CDR3 protein: CASGQGWDYEQYF

V gene: TRBV10-1
D gene: TRBD2
J gene: TRBJ2-2
clone size: NA
CDR3 DNA: TGCGCCAGCAGCGATATACTAGCGGGAAACACCGGGGAGCTGTTTTTT
CDR3 protein: CASSDILAGNTGELFF

V gene: TRBV5-5
D gene: TRBD1
J gene: TRBJ1-2
clone size: NA
CDR3 DNA: TGTGCCAGCAGCTCACGGACAGGGCCGCATGGCTACACCTTC
CDR3 protein: CASSSRTGPHGYTF

V gene: TRBV6-1
D gene: NA
J gene: TRBJ1-4
clone size: NA
CDR3 DNA: TGTGCCAGTGCCTTTGGGCGGACAAATGAAAAACTGTTTTTT
CDR3 protein: CASAFGRTNEKLFF

V gene: TRBV27
D gene: NA
J gene: TRBJ1-4
clone size: NA
CDR3 DNA: TGTGCCAGCAGTTCCAGCGAAAGCGAAAAACTGTTTTTT
CDR3 protein: CASSSSESEKLFF

V gene: TRBV2
D gene: TRBD2
J gene: TRBJ2-7
clone size: NA
CDR3 DNA: TGTGCCAGCAGTGGGGAGGGCGGGAGAAGGTCCTACGAGCAGTACTTC
CDR3 protein: CASSGEGGRRSYEQYF

V gene: TRBV15
D gene: TRBD1
J gene: TRBJ2-3
clone size: few
CDR3 DNA: TGTGCCACCAGCAGAGGACAGGGGGCCACAGATACGCAGTATTTT
CDR3 protein: CATSRGQGATDTQYF

V gene: TRBV14
D gene: NA
J gene: TRBJ2-3
clone size: NA
CDR3 DNA: TGTGCCAGCAGCCAAGATTGGACAAACACCTTCACAGATACGCAGTATTTT
CDR3 protein: CASSQDWTNTFTDTQYF

V gene: TRBV2
D gene: TRBD2
J gene: TRBJ2-3
clone size: NA
CDR3 DNA: TGTGCCAGCAGTCCCCGTGGCCCGCGGGAGTCAGATACGCAGTATTTT
CDR3 protein: CASSPRGPRESDTQYF

V gene: TRBV4-1
D gene: NA
J gene: TRBJ2-1
clone size: NA
CDR3 DNA: TGCGCCAGCAGCACCTTGCCTAGCCCCCCTACCTACAATGAGCAGTTCTTC
CDR3 protein: CASSTLPSPPTYNEQFF

V gene: TRBV7-9
D gene: NA
J gene: TRBJ2-7
clone size: NA
CDR3 DNA: TGTGCCAGCAGCTCGGGACTGAGCTACGAGCAGTACTTC
CDR3 protein: CASSSGLSYEQYF

V gene: TRBV18
D gene: TRBD2
J gene: TRBJ2-1
clone size: NA
CDR3 DNA: TGTGCCAGCTCACCCAACCGGGGGGCCTACAATGAGCAGTTCTTC
CDR3 protein: CASSPNRGAYNEQFF

V gene: TRBV4-2
D gene: NA
J gene: TRBJ1-5
clone size: NA
CDR3 DNA: TGTGCCAGCAGCCATAGGCGGGAGGGCCGCAATCAGCCCCAGCATTTT
CDR3 protein: CASSHRREGRNQPQHF

V gene: TRBV7-9
D gene: TRBD2
J gene: TRBJ2-5
clone size: NA
CDR3 DNA: TGTGCCAGCAGCTCCCGGGGACTAGCGGTACGGGAGACCCAGTACTTC
CDR3 protein: CASSSRGLAVRETQYF

V gene: TRBV4-2
D gene: TRBD2
J gene: TRBJ2-7
clone size: NA
CDR3 DNA: TGTGCCAGCAGCCAAGGGGGGCTAGCGGGAGAAGGCGGGGACTACGAGCAGTACTTC
CDR3 protein: CASSQGGLAGEGGDYEQYF

V gene: TRBV5-4
D gene: NA
J gene: TRBJ1-5
clone size: NA
CDR3 DNA: TGTGCCAGCAGCTTGGGGCCAGGGGCAAAGTGGAGCAATCAGCCCCAGCATTTT
CDR3 protein: CASSLGPGAKWSNQPQHF

V gene: TRBV6-5
D gene: TRBD1
J gene: TRBJ1-1
clone size: NA
CDR3 DNA: TGTGCCAGCAGAGCCCACAGGGGACACACTGAAGCTTTCTTT
CDR3 protein: CASRAHRGHTEAFF

V gene: TRBV5-1
D gene: NA
J gene: TRBJ2-2
clone size: NA
CDR3 DNA: TGCGCCAGCAGCTTGGCAGGGGCCAACACCGGGGAGCTGTTTTTT
CDR3 protein: CASSLAGANTGELFF

V gene: TRBV27
D gene: NA
J gene: TRBJ1-6
clone size: NA
CDR3 DNA: TGTGCCAGCAGAAGGAGTGGGGGCAATTCACCCCTCCACTTT
CDR3 protein: CASRRSGGNSPLHF

V gene: TRBV6-1
D gene: TRBD1
J gene: TRBJ1-2
clone size: NA
CDR3 DNA: TGTGCCAGCAGTGAATGGAGGGGGCGAGAGAACTATGGCTACACCTTC
CDR3 protein: CASSEWRGRENYGYTF

V gene: TRBV13
D gene: NA
J gene: TRBJ2-7
clone size: NA
CDR3 DNA: TGTGCCAGCAGCTCGGGTCACCGGAGGGTAACCCAGGGAGAGCAGTACTTC
CDR3 protein: CASSSGHRRVTQGEQYF

V gene: TRBV5-8
D gene: NA
J gene: TRBJ1-2
clone size: NA
CDR3 DNA: TGTGCCAGCAGTCCTTCGGGTGGTTTCTATGGCTACACCTTC
CDR3 protein: CASSPSGGFYGYTF

V gene: TRBV5-6
D gene: NA
J gene: TRBJ2-7
clone size: NA
CDR3 DNA: TGTGCCAGCAGCCTGGCTGGGGCAGGCATTCTCTCCTACGAGCAGTACTTC
CDR3 protein: CASSLAGAGILSYEQYF